This T cell receptor beta chain was sequenced in a study of T cell changes during pregnancy in multiple sclerosis. TCRdb keeps only in-frame clones here, not all; method: immunoSEQ multiplex PCR. This repertoire shows more than 55,000 clones, about 89% found once; its top ten account for around 1.7%. V gave up 7 bases and J gave up 0 bases; unmatched junction bases: 5. Germline-derived CDR1 and CDR2 are LNHDA and SQIVND (reference sequence). CDR3 length: 14 amino acids. The specimen was peripheral blood, collected after pregnancy. The chain links TRBV19 to TRBJ1-1; 7 nucleotides align to TRBD1. This TCR came from a female donor with multiple sclerosis, enrolled in a pregnancy study. Here the CDR3 reads CASIPTGVNTEAFF. The CDR3 DNA reads as TGTGCCAGTATCCCCACAGGGGTGAACACTGAAGCTTTCTTT.